This TCR beta chain was profiled in a study of vaccination effects on CD4 cells after COVID-19. Only in-frame clones appear in the TCRdb table, and some are missing; sequencing was by immunoSEQ multiplex PCR. Of around 30,000 clones in the sample, roughly two thirds were seen once. To note about this clone: The antigen remains unidentified.

This CDR3 contains 12 residues. Before any sequencing was done, the ViraFEST assay used viral peptide pools to expand antigen-specific CD4+ T cells. Having been cultured for around ten days, the cells underwent CD4+ T cell isolation. The V gene is TRBV1, the J gene TRBJ1-4. TRBV1 is deemed a pseudogene. The receptor's source is a human donor who received a COVID-19 vaccine. Source: CD4+ T cells from PBMCs cultured with HCoV-229E spike peptides, taken before COVID-19 vaccination. CDR3 in amino acids: CTSSQFWEKLFF. The CDR3 nucleotides read TGCACCAGCAGCCAATTCTGGGAAAAACTGTTTTTT.